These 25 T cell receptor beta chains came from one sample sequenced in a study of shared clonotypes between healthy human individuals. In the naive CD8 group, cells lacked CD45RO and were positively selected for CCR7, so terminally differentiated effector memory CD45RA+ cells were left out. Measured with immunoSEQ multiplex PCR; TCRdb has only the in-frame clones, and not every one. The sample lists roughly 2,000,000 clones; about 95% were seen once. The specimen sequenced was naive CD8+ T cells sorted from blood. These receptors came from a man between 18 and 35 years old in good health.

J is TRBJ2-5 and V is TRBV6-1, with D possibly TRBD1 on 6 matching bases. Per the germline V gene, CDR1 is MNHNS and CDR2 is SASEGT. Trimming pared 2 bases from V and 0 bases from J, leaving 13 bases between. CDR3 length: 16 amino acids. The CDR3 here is CASSELDRGYQETQYF. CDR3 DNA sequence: TGTGCCAGCAGTGAACTGGATAGGGGGTACCAAGAGACCCAGTACTTC.

The CDR3 nucleotides are TGTGCCAGCAGCCACCCGGACTTCGATAAGCAGTACTTC. Protein product: CASSHPDFDKQYF. The rearrangement uses TRBV7-9 and TRBJ2-7, with D possibly matching TRBD2 (5 bases). The germline V and J ends were trimmed by 5 bases and 8 bases, with 16 bases remaining between them. The CDR3 has 13 amino acids. Germline V lookup: CDR1 SEHNR, CDR2 FQNEAQ (reference sequence). Variable domain in full (rest from reference TRBV7-9 and TRBJ2-7): DTGVSQNPRHKITKRGQNVTFRCDPISEHNRLYWYRQTLGQGPEFLTYFQNEAQLEKSRLLSDRFSAERPKGSFSTLEIQRTEQGDSAMYLCASSHPDFDKQYFGPGTRLTVT.

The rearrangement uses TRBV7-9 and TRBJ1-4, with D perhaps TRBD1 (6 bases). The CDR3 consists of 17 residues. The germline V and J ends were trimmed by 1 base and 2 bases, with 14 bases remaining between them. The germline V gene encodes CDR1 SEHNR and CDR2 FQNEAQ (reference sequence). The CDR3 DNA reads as TGTGCCAGCAGCTTAGACGGCAGGGGATCGACTAATGAAAAACTGTTTTTT. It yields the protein CASSLDGRGSTNEKLFF.

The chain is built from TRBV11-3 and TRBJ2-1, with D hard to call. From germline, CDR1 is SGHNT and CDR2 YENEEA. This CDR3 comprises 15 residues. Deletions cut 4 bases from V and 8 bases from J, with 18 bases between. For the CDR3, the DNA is TGTGCCAGCAGCTCCCCTACCTCTGGCTCGGATGAGCAGTTCTTC. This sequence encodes CASSSPTSGSDEQFF.

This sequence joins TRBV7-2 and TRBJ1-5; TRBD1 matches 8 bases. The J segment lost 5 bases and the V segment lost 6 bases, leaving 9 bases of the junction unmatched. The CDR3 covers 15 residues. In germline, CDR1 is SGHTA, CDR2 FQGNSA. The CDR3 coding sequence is TGTGCCAGCAGTTCCCGGGACAGGTTGGATCAGCCCCAGCATTTT. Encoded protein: CASSSRDRLDQPQHF.

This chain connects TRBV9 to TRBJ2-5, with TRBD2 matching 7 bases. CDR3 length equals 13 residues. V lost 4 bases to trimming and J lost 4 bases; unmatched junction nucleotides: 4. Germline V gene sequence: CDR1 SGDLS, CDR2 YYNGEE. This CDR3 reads CASSSSGRETQYF. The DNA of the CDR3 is TGTGCCAGCAGCTCTAGCGGCAGAGAGACCCAGTACTTC.

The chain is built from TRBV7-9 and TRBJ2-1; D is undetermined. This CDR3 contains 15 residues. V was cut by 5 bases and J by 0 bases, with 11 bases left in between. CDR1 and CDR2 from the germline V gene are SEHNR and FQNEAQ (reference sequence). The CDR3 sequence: CASSRNPSSYNEQFF. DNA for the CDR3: TGTGCCAGCAGCCGTAATCCCAGCTCCTACAATGAGCAGTTCTTC.

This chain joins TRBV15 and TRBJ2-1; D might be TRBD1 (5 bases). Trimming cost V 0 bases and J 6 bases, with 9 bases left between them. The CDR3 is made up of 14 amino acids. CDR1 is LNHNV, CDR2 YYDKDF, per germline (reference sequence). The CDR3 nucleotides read TGTGCCACCAGCAGAGATCGACAGCTCAATGAGCAGTTCTTC. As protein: CATSRDRQLNEQFF.

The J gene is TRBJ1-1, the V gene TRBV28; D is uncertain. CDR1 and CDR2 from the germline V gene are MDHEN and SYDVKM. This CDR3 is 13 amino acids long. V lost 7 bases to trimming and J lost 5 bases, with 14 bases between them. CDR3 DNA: TGTGCCAGCATGTCAATTGGCCTGACTGAAGCTTTCTTT. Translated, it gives CASMSIGLTEAFF.

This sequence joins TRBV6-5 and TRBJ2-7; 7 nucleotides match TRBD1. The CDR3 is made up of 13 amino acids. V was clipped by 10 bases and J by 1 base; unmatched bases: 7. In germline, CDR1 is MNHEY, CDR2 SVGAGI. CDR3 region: CATAAGGSYEQYF. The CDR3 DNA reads TGTGCCACCGCAGCAGGGGGATCCTACGAGCAGTACTTC.

The CDR3 DNA reads TGTGCCAGCAGCTTGACAGGGTTGGCCGGGGAGCTGTTTTTT. Translated, it gives CASSLTGLAGELFF. This sequence joins TRBV5-4 and TRBJ2-2, with a possible D match to TRBD1 (6 bases). The germline gives CDR1 SGHNT, CDR2 YYREEE (reference sequence). CDR3 length: 14 residues. V lost 1 base and J lost 6, with 10 bases in between.

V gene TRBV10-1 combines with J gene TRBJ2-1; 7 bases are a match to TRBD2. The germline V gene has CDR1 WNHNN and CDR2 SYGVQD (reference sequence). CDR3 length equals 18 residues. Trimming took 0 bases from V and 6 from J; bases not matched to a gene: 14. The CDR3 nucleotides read TGCGCCAGCAGTGAGTCGGGGGGGACTTCAGAAGCCGTCAATGAGCAGTTCTTC. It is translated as CASSESGGTSEAVNEQFF.

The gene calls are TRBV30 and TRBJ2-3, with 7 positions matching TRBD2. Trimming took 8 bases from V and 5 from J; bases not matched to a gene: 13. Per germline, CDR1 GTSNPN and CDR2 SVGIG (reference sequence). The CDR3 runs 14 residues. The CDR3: CAQSGVKVKDTQYF. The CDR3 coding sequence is TGTGCCCAAAGCGGGGTCAAAGTAAAAGATACGCAGTATTTT.

CDR3 bases: TGTGCCAGCGGCTACCCCGGGGCTGAAGCTTTCTTT. Its protein product is CASGYPGAEAFF. This chain links TRBV28 with TRBJ1-1; D gene unclear. Germline V gene lookup returns CDR1 MDHEN and CDR2 SYDVKM. V was cut by 8 bases and J by 6 bases, with 13 bases left in between. The CDR3 covers 12 residues.

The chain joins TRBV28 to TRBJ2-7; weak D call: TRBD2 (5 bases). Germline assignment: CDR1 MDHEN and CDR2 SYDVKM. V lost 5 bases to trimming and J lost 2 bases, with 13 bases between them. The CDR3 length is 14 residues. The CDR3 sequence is CASSLPGNPYEQYF. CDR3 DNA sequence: TGTGCCAGCAGTCTTCCGGGAAACCCCTACGAGCAGTACTTC.

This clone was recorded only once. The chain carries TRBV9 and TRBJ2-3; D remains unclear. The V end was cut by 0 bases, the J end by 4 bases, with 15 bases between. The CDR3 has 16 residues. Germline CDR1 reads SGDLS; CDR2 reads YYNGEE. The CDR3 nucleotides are TGTGCCAGCAGCGTAGACGGCACAGCCCCAGCAGATACGCAGTATTTT. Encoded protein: CASSVDGTAPADTQYF.

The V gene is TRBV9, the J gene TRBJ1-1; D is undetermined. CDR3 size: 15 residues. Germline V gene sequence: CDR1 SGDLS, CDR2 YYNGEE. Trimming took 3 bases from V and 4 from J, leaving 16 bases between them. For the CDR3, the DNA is TGTGCCAGCAGCGCAGACTGGAGCGGAAGCACTGAAGCTTTCTTT. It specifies CASSADWSGSTEAFF.

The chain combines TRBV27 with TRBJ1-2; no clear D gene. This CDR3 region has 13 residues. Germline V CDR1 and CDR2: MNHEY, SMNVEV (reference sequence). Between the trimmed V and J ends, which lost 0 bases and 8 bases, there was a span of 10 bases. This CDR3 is CASSLSSRRGYTF. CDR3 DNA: TGTGCCAGCAGTTTATCCTCCCGTCGAGGCTACACCTTC.

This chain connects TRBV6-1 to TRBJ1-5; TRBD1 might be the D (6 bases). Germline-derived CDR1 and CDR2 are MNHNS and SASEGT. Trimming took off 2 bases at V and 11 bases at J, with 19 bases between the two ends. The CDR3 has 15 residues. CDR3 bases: TGTGCCAGCAGTGAACTCAGGGGTCCCCACGGGGCCCAGCATTTT. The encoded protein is CASSELRGPHGAQHF.

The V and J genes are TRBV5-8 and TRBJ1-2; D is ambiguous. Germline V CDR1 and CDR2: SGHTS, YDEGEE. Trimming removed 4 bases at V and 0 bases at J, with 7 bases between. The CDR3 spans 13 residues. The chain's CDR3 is CASSKSPNYGYTF. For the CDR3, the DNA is TGTGCCAGCAGCAAAAGTCCTAACTATGGCTACACCTTC.

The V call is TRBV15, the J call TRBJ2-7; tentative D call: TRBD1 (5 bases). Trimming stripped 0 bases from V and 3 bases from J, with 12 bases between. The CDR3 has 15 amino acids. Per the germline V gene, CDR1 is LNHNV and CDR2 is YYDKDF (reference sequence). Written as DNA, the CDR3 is TGTGCCACCAGCAGAGAGCAGGGAATCGGCTACGAGCAGTACTTC. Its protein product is CATSREQGIGYEQYF.

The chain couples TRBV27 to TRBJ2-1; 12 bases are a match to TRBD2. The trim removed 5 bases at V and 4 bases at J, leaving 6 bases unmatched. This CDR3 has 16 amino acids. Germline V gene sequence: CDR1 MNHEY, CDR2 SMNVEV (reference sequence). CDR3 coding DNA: TGTGCCAGCAGTCCCGGACTAGCGGGACCGTACAATGAGCAGTTCTTC. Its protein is CASSPGLAGPYNEQFF.

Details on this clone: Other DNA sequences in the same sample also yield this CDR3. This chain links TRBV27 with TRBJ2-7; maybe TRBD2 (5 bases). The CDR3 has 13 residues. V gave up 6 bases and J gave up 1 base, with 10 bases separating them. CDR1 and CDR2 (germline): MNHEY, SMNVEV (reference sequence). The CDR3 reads CASSRTVSYEQYF. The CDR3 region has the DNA TGTGCCAGCAGCCGGACTGTTTCCTACGAGCAGTACTTC.

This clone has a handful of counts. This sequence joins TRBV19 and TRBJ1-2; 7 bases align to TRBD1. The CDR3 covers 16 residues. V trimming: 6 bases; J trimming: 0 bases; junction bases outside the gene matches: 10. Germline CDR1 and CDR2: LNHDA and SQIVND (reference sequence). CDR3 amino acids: CASSTPRDRANYGYTF. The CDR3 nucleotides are TGTGCCAGTAGCACACCCCGGGACAGAGCTAACTATGGCTACACCTTC.

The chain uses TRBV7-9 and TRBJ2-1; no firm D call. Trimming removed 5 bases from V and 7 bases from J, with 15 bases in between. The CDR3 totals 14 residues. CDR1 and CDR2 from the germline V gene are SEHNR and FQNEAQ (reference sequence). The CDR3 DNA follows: TGTGCCAGCAGCCCAGAGCACAAAGGGAATGAGCAGTTCTTC. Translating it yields CASSPEHKGNEQFF.